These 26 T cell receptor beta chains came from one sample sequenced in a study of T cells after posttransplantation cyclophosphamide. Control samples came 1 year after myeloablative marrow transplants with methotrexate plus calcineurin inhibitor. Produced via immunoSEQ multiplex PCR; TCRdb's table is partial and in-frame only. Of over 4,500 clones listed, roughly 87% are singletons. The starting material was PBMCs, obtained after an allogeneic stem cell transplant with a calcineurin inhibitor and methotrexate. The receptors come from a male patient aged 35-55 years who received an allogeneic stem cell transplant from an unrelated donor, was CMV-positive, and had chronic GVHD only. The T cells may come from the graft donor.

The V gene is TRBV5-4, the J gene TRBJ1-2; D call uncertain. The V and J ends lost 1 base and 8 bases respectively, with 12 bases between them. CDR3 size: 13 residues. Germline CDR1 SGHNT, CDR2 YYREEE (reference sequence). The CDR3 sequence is CASSLTRVEGYTF. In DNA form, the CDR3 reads TGTGCCAGCAGCTTGACTAGGGTGGAGGGCTACACCTTC.

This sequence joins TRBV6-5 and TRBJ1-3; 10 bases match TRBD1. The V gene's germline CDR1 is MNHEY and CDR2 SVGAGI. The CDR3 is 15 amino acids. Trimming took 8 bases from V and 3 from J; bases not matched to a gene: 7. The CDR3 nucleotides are TGTGCCAGCGCCCGGGACAGGGGATTTGGAAACACCATATATTTT. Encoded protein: CASARDRGFGNTIYF.

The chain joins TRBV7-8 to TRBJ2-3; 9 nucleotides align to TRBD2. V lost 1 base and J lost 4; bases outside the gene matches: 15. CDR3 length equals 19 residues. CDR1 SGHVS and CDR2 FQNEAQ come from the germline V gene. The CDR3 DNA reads TGTGCCAGCAGCTTAGGGTACCGCGGGAGGGTAAGGGGTTCAGATACGCAGTATTTT. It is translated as CASSLGYRGRVRGSDTQYF.

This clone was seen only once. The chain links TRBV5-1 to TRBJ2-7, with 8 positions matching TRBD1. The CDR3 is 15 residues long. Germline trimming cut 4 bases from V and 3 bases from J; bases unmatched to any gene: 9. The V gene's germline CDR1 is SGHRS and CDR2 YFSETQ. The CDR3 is CASSARGPSDYEQYF. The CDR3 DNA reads TGCGCCAGCAGCGCCAGGGGGCCATCGGACTACGAGCAGTACTTC. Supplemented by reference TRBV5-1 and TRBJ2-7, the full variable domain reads KAGVTQTPRYLIKTRGQQVTLSCSPISGHRSVSWYQQTPGQGLQFLFEYFSETQRNKGNFPGRFSGRQFSNSRSEMNVSTLELGDSALYLCASSARGPSDYEQYFGPGTRLTVT.

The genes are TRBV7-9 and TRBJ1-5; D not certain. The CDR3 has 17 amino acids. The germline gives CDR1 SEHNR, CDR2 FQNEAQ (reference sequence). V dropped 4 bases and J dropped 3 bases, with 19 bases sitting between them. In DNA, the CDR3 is TGTGCCAGCAGCTCACCGATCAGAGGGAACGTCAATCAGCCCCAGCATTTT. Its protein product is CASSSPIRGNVNQPQHF.

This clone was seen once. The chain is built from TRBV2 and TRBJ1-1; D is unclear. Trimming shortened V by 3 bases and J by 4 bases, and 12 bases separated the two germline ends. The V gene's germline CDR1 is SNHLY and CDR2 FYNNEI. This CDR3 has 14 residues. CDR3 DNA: TGTGCCAGCAGTGACACCTTACGGGGCACTGAAGCTTTCTTT. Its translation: CASSDTLRGTEAFF.

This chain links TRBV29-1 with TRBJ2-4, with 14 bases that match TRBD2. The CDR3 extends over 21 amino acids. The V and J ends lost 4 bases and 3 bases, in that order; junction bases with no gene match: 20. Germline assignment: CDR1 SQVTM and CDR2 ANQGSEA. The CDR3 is CSVVQFSGTSGRSWSKNIQYF. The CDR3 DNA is TGCAGCGTTGTACAGTTCTCCGGGACTAGCGGGAGAAGTTGGAGCAAAAACATTCAGTACTTC.

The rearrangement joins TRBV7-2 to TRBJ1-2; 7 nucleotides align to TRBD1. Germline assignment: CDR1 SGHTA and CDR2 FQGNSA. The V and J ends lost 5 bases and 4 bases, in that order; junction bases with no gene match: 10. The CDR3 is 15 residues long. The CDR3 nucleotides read TGTGCCAGCAGCAGCCGACAGGGCGAGCCCTATGGCTACACCTTC. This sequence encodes CASSSRQGEPYGYTF.

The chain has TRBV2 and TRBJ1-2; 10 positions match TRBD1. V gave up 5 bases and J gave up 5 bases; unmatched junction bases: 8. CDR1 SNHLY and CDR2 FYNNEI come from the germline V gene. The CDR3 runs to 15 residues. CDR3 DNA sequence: TGTGCCAGCAGTTTTTCGACAGGGGGCGCATATGGCTACACCTTC. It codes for CASSFSTGGAYGYTF. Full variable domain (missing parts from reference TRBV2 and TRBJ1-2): EPEVTQTPSHQVTQMGQEVILRCVPISNHLYFYWYRQILGQKVEFLVSFYNNEISEKSEIFDDQFSVERPDGSNFTLKIRSTKLEDSAMYFCASSFSTGGAYGYTFGSGTRLTVV.

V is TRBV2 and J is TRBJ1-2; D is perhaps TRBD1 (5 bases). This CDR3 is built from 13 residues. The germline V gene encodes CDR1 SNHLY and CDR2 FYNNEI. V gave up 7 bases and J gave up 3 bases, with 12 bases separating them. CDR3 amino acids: CASTLQVHYGYTF. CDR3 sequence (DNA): TGTGCCAGCACCCTACAGGTCCACTATGGCTACACCTTC.

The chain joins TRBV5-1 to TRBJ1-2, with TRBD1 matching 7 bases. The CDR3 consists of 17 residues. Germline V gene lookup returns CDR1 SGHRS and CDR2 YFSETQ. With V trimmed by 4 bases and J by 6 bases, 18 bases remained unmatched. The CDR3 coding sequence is TGCGCCAGCAGCCCGCTCGTCGGGACAGAAAGGGGACATGGCTACACCTTC. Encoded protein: CASSPLVGTERGHGYTF.

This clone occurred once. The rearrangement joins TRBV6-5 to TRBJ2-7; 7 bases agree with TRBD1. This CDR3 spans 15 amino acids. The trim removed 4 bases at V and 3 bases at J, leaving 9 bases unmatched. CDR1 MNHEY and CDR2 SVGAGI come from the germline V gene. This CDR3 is CASSFSRDSRYEQYF. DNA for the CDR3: TGTGCCAGCAGTTTTTCCCGGGACAGCCGCTACGAGCAGTACTTC.

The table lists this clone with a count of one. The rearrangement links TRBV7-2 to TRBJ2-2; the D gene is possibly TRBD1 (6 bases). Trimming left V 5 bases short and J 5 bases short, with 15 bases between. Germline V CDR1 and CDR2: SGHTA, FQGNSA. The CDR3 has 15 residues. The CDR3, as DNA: TGTGCCAGCAGCCAAGACAGGCAACTTACCGGGGAGCTGTTTTTT. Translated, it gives CASSQDRQLTGELFF.

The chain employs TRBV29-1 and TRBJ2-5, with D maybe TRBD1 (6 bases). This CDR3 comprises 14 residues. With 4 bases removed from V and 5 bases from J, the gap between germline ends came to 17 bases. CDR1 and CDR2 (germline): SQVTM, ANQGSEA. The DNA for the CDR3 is TGCAGCGTTGTATTAGTGGGAAGGGGGGAGACCCAGTACTTC. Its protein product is CSVVLVGRGETQYF.

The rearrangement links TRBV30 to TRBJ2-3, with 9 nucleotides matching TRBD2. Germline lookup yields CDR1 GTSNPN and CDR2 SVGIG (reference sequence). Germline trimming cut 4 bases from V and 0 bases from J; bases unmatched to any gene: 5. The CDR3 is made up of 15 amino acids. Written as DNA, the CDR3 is TGTGCCTGGACCCCGACTAGCGGAAGCACAGATACGCAGTATTTT. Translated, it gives CAWTPTSGSTDTQYF.

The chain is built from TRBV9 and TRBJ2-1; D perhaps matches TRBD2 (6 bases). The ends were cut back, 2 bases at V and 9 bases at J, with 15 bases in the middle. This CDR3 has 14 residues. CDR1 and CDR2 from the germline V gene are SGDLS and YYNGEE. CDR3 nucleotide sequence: TGTGCCAGCAGCGTTAGCGGAGTAACCAGTGAGCAGTTCTTC. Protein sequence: CASSVSGVTSEQFF.

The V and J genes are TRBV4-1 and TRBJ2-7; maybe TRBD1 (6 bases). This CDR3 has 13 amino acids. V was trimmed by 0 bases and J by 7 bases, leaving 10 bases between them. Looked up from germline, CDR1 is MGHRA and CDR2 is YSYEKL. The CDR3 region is CASSQDQGTEQYF. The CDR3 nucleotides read TGCGCCAGCAGCCAAGATCAGGGGACAGAGCAGTACTTC.

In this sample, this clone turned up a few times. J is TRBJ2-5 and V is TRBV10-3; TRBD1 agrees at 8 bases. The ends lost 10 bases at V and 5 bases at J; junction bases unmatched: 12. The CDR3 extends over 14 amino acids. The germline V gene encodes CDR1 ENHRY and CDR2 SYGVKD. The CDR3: CATASLTGEETQYF. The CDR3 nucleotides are TGTGCCACGGCCAGCCTGACAGGGGAGGAGACCCAGTACTTC.

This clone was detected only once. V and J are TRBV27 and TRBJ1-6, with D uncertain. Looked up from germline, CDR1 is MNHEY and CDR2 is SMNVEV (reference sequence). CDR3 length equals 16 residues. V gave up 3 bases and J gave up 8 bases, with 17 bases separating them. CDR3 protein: CASSFTEVGRDSPLHF. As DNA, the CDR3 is TGTGCCAGCAGTTTCACGGAGGTCGGCCGGGATTCACCCCTCCACTTT.

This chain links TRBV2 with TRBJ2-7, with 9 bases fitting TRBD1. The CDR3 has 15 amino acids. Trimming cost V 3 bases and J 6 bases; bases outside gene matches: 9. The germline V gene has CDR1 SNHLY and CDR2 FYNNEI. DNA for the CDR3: TGTGCCAGCAGTGATGGTCCCGGGACAGGGACCGAGCAGTACTTC. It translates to CASSDGPGTGTEQYF.

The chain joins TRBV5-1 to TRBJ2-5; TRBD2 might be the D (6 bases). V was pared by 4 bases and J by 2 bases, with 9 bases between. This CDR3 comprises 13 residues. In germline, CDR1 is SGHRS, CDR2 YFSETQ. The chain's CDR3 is CASSRELQETQYF. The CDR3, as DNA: TGCGCCAGCAGCCGGGAGCTTCAAGAGACCCAGTACTTC.

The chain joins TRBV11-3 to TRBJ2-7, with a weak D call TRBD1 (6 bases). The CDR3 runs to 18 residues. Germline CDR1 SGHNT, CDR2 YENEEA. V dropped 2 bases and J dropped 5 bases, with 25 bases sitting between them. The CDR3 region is CASSLCLGHNRDCHEQYF. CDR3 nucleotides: TGTGCCAGCAGCTTATGTCTTGGCCATAACAGGGATTGTCACGAGCAGTACTTC.

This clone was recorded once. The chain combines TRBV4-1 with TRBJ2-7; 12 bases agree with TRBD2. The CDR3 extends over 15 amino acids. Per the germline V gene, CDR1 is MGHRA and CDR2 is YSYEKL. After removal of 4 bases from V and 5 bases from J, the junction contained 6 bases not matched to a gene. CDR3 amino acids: CASSRLAGATHEQYF. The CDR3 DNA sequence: TGCGCCAGCAGCCGACTAGCGGGAGCAACCCACGAGCAGTACTTC.

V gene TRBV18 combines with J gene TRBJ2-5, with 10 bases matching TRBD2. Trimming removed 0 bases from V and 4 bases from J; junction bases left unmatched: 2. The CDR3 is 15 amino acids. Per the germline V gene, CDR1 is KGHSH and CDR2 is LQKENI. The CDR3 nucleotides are TGTGCCAGCTCACCACCGAGCGGGAGGGCAGAGACCCAGTACTTC. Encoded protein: CASSPPSGRAETQYF. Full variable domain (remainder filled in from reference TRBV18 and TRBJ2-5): NAGVMQNPRHLVRRRGQEARLRCSPMKGHSHVYWYRQLPEEGLKFMVYLQKENIIDESGMPKERFSAEFPKEGPSILRIQQVVRGDSAAYFCASSPPSGRAETQYFGPGTRLLVL.

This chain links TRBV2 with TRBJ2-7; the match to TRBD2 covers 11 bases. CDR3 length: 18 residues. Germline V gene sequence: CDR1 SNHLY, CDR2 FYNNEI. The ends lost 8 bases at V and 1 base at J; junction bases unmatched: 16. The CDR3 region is CASGSLHRLAGRSYEQYF. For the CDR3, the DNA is TGTGCCAGCGGCAGCCTGCACCGACTAGCGGGGAGGTCCTACGAGCAGTACTTC.

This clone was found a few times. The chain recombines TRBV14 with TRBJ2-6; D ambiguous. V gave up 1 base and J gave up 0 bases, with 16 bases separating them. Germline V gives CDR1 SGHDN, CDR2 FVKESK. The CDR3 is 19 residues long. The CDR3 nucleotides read TGTGCCAGCAGCCAAGTTGGCGTCAGGCTCTACTCTGGGGCCAACGTCCTGACTTTC. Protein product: CASSQVGVRLYSGANVLTF.